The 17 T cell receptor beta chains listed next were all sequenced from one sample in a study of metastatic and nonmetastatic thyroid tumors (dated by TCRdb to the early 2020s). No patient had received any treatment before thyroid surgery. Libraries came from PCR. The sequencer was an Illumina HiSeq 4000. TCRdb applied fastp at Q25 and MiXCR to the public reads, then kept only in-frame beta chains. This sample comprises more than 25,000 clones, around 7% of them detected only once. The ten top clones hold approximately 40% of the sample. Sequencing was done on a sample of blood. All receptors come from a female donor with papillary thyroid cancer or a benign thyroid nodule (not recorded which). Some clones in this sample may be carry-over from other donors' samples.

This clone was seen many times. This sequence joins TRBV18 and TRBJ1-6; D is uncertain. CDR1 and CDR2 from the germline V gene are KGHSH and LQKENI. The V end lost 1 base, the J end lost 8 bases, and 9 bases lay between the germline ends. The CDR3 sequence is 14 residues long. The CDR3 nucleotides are TGTGCCAGCTCACCACAGGTGGGAGATTCACCCCTCCACTTT. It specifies CASSPQVGDSPLHF.

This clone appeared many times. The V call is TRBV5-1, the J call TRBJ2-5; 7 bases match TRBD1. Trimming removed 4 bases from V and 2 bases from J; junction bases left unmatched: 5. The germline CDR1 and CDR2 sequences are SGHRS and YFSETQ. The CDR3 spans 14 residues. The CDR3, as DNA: TGCGCCAGCAGCCTAACAGGGGCGCAAGAGACCCAGTACTTC. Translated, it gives CASSLTGAQETQYF.

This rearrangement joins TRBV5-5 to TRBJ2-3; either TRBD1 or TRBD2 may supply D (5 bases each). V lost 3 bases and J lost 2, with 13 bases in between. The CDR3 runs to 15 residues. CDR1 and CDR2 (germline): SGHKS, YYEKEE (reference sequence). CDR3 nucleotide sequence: TGTGCCAGCAGCTGGGGGATGTTAAACACAGATACGCAGTATTTT. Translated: CASSWGMLNTDTQYF.

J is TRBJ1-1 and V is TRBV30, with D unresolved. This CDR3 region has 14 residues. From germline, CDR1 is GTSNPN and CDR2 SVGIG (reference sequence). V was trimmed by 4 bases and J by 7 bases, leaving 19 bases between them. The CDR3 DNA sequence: TGTGCCTGGATTTCTTGGGATAGGGCGTTTGAAGCTTTCTTT. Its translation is CAWISWDRAFEAFF.

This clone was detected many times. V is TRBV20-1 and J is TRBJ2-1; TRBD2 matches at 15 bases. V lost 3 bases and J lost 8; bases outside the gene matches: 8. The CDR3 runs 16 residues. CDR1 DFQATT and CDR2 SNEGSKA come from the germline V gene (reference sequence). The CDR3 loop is CSASFRTSGRGHEQFF. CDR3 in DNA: TGCAGTGCTAGCTTTCGGACTAGCGGGAGGGGGCATGAGCAGTTCTTC.

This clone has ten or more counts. The CDR3 spells CASSSGRMNTEAFF. In DNA form, the CDR3 reads TGTGCCAGCAGTTCGGGACGGATGAACACTGAAGCTTTCTTT. The V gene is TRBV27, the J gene TRBJ1-1; TRBD1 is a possible D gene (5 bases). Trimming left V 4 bases short and J 0 bases short, with 9 bases between. This CDR3 has 14 residues. Germline CDR1 reads MNHEY; CDR2 reads SMNVEV (reference sequence).

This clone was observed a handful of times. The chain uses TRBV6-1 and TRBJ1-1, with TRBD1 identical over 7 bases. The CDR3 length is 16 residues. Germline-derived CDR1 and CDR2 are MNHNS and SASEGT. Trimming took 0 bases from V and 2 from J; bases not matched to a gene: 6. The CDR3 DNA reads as TGTGCCAGCAGTGAAGCGGGGCAGGGGGGAAACACTGAAGCTTTCTTT. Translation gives CASSEAGQGGNTEAFF.

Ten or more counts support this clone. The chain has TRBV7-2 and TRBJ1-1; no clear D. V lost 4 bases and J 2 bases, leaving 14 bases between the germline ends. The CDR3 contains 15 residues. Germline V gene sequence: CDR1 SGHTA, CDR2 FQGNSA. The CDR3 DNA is TGTGCCAGCAGCTCCGGACCAAACCTTAACACTGAAGCTTTCTTT. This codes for CASSSGPNLNTEAFF.

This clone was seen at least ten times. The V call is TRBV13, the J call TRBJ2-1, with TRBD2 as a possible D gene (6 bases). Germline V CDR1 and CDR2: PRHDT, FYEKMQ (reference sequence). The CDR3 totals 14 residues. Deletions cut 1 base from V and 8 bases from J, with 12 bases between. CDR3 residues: CASSLVRGYDEQFF. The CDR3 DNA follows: TGTGCCAGCAGCTTAGTCCGGGGGTACGATGAGCAGTTCTTC.

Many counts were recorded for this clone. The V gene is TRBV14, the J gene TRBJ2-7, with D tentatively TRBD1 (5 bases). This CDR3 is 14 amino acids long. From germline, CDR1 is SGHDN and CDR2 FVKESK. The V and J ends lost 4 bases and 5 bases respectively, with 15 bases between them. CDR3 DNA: TGTGCCAGCAGCCCTTTTTCCAGGGTCCACGAGCAGTACTTC. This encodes CASSPFSRVHEQYF.

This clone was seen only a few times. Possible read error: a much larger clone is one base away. The CDR3 is CGVVWRGLGYTF. The CDR3 DNA reads as TGCGGCGTTGTTTGGAGGGGCCTGGGCTACACCTTC. This chain joins TRBV29-1 and TRBJ1-2, with D maybe TRBD1 (5 bases). The CDR3 runs to 12 residues. Germline CDR1 and CDR2: SQVTM and ANQGSEA.

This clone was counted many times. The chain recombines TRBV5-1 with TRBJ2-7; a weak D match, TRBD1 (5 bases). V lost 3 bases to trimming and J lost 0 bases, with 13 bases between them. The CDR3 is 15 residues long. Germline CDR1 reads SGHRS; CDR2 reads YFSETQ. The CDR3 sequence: CASSSQGGSSYEQYF. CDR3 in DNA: TGCGCCAGCAGCTCCCAGGGCGGCAGCTCCTACGAGCAGTACTTC.

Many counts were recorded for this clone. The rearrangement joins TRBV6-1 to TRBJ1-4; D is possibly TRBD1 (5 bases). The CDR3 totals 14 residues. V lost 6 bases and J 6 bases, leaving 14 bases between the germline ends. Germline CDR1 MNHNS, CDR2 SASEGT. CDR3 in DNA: TGTGCCAGCAGGTCACGGGGGTTGGATGAAAAACTGTTTTTT. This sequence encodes CASRSRGLDEKLFF.

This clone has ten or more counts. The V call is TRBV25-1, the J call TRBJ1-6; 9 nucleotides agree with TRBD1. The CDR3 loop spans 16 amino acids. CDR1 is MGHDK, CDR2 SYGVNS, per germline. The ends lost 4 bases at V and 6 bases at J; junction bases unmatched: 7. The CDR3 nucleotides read TGTGCCAGCAGTGCACCGGGACAGGGTTTTAATTCACCCCTCCACTTT. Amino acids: CASSAPGQGFNSPLHF.

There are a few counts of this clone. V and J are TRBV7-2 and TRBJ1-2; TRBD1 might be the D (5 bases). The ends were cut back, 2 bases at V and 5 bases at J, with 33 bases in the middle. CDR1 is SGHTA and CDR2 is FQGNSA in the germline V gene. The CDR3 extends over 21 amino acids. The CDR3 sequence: CASSLLGSAGHEIMWVYGYTF. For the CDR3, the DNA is TGTGCCAGCAGCTTACTCGGGAGTGCAGGACACGAGATAATGTGGGTGTATGGCTACACCTTC. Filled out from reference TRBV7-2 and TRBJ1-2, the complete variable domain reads GAGVSQSPSNKVTEKGKDVELRCDPISGHTALYWYRQSLGQGLEFLIYFQGNSAPDKSGLPSDRFSAERTGGSVSTLTIQRTQQEDSAVYLCASSLLGSAGHEIMWVYGYTFGSGTRLTVV.

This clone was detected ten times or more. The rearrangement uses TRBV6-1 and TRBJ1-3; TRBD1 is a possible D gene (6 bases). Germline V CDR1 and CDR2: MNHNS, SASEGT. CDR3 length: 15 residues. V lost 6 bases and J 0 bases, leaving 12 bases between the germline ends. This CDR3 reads CASSARTASGNTIYF. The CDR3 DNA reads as TGTGCCAGCAGCGCCCGGACAGCCTCTGGAAACACCATATATTTT.

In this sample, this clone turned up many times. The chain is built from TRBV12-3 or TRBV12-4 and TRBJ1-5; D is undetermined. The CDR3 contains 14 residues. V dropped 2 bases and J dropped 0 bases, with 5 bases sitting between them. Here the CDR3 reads CASSLSGSNQPQHF. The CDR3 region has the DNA TGTGCCAGCAGTTTATCAGGTAGCAATCAGCCCCAGCATTTT.